This T cell receptor (beta chain) was profiled in a study of OX40 agonist ivuxolimab in advanced cancers. Across the study: Among those enrolled, mean age was about 58 years (range about 20 to 79) and 75% to 90% were male.

V was cut by 2 bases and J by 0 bases, with 7 bases left in between. The germline V gene has CDR1 SEHNR and CDR2 FQNEAQ (reference sequence). The CDR3 has 15 amino acids. Sequencing was performed with immunoSEQ multiplex PCR; in TCRdb, only in-frame clones are kept and a portion is missing. The table lists about 150,000 clones, 85% to 95% of them singletons, with 0.31% in the top ten. The sample consisted of CD4+ or CD8+ T cells sorted from blood, taken in a trial of the OX40 agonist ivuxolimab. The chain couples TRBV7-9 to TRBJ1-4; D gene uncertain. The source is an adult with an advanced solid tumor such as melanoma, head and neck, liver or kidney cancer. The CDR3 is CASSLRGPTNEKLFF. The CDR3 nucleotides read TGTGCCAGCAGCTTACGAGGGCCAACTAATGAAAAACTGTTTTTT.